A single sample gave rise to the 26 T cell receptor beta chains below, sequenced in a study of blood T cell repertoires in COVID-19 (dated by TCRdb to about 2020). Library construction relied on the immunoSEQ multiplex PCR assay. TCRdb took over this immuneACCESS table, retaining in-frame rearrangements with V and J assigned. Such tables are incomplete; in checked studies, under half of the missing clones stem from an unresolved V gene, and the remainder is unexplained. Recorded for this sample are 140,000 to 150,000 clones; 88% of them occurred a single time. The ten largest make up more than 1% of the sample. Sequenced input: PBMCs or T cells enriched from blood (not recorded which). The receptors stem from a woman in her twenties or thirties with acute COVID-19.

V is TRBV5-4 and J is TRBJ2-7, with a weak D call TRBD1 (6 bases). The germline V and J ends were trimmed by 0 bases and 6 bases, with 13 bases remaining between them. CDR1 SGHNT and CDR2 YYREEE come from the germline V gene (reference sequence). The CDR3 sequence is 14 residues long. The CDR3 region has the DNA TGTGCCAGCAGCTTGGACAGGGCAACCCTCGAGCAGTACTTC. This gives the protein CASSLDRATLEQYF.

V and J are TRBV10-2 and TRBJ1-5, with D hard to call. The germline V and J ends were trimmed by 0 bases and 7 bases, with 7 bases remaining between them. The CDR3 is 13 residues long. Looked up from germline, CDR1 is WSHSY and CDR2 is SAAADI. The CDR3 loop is CASSESPGQPQHF. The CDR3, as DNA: TGCGCCAGCAGTGAGTCCCCGGGGCAGCCCCAGCATTTT.

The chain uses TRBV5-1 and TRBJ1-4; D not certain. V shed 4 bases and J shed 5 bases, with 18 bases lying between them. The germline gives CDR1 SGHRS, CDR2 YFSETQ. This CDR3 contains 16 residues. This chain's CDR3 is CASSPEAGGGNEKLFF. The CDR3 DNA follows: TGCGCCAGCAGCCCCGAGGCGGGAGGAGGAAATGAAAAACTGTTTTTT.

CDR3 coding DNA: TGTGCCAGCAGCGCCGCAGGGGGCGCGAACACCGGGGAGCTGTTTTTT. Translating it yields CASSAAGGANTGELFF. The chain is built from TRBV9 and TRBJ2-2; 8 nucleotides align to TRBD1. This CDR3 spans 16 amino acids. CDR1 is SGDLS, CDR2 YYNGEE, per germline. Losses at the gene ends were 3 bases for V and 0 bases for J; bases not matched to a gene: 4. Full variable domain (missing parts from reference TRBV9 and TRBJ2-2): DSGVTQTPKHLITATGQRVTLRCSPRSGDLSVYWYQQSLDQGLQFLIQYYNGEERAKGNILERFSAQQFPDLHSELNLSSLELGDSALYFCASSAAGGANTGELFFGEGSRLTVL.

The CDR3 protein is CASSQRLAYEQYF. CDR3 DNA: TGCGCCAGCAGCCAACGACTAGCGTACGAGCAGTACTTC. V gene TRBV4-3 combines with J gene TRBJ2-7; 8 nucleotides line up with TRBD2. J gave up 4 bases and V 2 bases, and 1 base lay outside the gene matches. The length of the CDR3 is 13 residues. The germline CDR1 and CDR2 sequences are LGHNA and YSLEER.

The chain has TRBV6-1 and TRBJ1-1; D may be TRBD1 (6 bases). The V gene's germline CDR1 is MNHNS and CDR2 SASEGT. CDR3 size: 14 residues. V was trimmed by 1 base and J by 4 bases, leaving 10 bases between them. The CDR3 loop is CASSEDRVLTEAFF. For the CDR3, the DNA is TGTGCCAGCAGTGAAGACAGGGTCCTCACTGAAGCTTTCTTT.

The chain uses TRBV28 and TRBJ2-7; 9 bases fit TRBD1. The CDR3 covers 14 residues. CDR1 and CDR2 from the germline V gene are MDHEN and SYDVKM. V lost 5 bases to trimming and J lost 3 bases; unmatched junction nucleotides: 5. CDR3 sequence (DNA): TGTGCCAGCAGTCCGGGGACAGGGTTCTACGAGCAGTACTTC. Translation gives CASSPGTGFYEQYF.

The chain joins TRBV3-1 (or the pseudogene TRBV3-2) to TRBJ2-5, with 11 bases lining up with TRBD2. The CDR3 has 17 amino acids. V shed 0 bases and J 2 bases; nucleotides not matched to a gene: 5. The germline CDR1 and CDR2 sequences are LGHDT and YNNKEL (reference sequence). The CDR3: CASSQDWLAGGQETQYF. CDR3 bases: TGTGCCAGCAGCCAAGACTGGCTAGCGGGGGGTCAAGAGACCCAGTACTTC.

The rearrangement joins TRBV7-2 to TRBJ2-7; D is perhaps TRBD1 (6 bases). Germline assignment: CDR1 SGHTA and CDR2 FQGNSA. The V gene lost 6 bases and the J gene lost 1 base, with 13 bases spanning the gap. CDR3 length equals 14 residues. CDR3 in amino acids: CASSQGTRSYEQYF. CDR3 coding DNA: TGTGCCAGCAGTCAGGGGACACGATCCTACGAGCAGTACTTC.

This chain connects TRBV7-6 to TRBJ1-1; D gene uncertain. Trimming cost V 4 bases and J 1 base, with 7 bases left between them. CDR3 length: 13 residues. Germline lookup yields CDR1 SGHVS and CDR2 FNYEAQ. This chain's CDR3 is CASSSTRNTEAFF. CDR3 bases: TGTGCCAGCAGCTCTACCCGGAACACTGAAGCTTTCTTT.

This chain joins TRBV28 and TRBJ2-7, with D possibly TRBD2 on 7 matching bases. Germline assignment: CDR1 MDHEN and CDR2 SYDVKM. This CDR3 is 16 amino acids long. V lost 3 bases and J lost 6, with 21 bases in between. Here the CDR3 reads CASSFFGGGQRLEQYF. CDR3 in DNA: TGTGCCAGCAGTTTTTTTGGGGGGGGGCAACGCCTCGAGCAGTACTTC.

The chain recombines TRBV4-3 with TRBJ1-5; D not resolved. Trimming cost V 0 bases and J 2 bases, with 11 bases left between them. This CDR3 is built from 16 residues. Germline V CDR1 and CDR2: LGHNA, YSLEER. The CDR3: CASSQDRVAGNQPQHF. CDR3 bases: TGCGCCAGCAGCCAAGATCGGGTGGCGGGCAATCAGCCCCAGCATTTT.

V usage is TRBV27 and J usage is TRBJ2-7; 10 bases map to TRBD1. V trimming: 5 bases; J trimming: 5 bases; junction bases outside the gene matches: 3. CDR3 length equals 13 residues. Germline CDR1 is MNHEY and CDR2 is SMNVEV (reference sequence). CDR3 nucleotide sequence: TGTGCCAGCAGTCGGGACAGGGGAAACGAGCAGTACTTC. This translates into CASSRDRGNEQYF.

CDR3 nucleotides: TGTGCCAGCAGCCCCGAGGGTGAAAAACTGTTTTTT. This encodes CASSPEGEKLFF. This chain joins TRBV7-9 and TRBJ1-4, with D hard to call. V was shortened by 5 bases and J by 7 bases, with 8 bases between the two germline ends. The CDR3 covers 12 residues. In germline, CDR1 is SEHNR, CDR2 FQNEAQ (reference sequence).

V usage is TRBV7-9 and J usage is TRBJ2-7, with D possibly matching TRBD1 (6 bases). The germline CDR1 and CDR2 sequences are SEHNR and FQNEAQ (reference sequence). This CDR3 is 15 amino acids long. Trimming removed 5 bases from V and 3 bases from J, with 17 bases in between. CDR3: CASSPNLDRGYEQYF. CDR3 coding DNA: TGTGCCAGCAGCCCAAACTTGGACAGAGGCTACGAGCAGTACTTC. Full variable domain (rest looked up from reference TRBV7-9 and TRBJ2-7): DTGVSQNPRHKITKRGQNVTFRCDPISEHNRLYWYRQTLGQGPEFLTYFQNEAQLEKSRLLSDRFSAERPKGSFSTLEIQRTEQGDSAMYLCASSPNLDRGYEQYFGPGTRLTVT.

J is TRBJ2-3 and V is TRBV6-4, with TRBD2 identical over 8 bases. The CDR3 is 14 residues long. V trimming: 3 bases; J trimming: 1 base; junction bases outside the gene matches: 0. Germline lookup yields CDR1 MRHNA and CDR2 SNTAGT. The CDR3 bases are TGTGCCAGCAGTGAGACTAGCGGCACAGATACGCAGTATTTT. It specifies CASSETSGTDTQYF.

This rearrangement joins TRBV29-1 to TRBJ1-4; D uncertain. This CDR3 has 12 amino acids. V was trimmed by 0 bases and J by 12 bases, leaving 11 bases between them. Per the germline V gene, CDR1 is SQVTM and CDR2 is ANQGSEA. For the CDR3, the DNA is TGCAGCGTTGAAGATGACCGGGTAGAACTGTTTTTT. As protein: CSVEDDRVELFF.

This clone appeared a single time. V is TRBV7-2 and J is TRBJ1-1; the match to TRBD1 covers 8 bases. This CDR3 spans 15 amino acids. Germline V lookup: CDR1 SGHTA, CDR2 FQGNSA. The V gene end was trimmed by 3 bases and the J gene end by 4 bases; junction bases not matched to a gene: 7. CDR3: CASSFQTGTGTEAFF. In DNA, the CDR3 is TGTGCCAGCAGCTTTCAAACCGGGACAGGCACTGAAGCTTTCTTT.

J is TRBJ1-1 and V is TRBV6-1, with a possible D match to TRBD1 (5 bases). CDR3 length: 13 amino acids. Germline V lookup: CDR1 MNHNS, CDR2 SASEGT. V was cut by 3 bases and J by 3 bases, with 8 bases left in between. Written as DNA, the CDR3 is TGTGCCAGCAGTGATCGGGGGGACACTGAAGCTTTCTTT. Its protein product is CASSDRGDTEAFF.

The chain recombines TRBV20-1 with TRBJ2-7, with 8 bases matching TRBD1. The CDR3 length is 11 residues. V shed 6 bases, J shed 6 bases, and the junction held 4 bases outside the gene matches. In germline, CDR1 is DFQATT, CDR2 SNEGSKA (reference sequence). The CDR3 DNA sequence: TGCAGTGCAAGGACAGGGATCGAGCAGTACTTC. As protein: CSARTGIEQYF.

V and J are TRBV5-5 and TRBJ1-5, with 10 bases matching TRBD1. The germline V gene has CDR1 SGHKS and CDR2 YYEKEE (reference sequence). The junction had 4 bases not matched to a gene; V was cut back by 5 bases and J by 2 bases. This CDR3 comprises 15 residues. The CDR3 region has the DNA TGTGCCAGCAGTTGGGACAGGGGAGGCAATCAGCCCCAGCATTTT. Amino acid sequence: CASSWDRGGNQPQHF.

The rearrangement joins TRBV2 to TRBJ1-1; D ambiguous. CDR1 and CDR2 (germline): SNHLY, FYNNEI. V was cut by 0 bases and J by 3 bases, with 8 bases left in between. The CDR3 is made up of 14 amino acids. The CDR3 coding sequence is TGTGCCAGCAGTGAAGCGCTTCGGTACACTGAAGCTTTCTTT. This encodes CASSEALRYTEAFF.

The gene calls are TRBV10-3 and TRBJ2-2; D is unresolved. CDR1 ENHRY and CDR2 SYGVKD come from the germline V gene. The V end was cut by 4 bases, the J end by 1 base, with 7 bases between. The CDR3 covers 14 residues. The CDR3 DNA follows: TGTGCCATCAGTGTCAGATTGAACACCGGGGAGCTGTTTTTT. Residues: CAISVRLNTGELFF.

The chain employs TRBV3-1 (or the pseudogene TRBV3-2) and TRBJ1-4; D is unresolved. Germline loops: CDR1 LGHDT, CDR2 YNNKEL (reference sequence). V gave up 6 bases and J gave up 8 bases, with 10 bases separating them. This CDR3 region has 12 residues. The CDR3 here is CASRGSGEKLFF. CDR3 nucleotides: TGTGCCAGCAGGGGGAGCGGGGAAAAACTGTTTTTT.

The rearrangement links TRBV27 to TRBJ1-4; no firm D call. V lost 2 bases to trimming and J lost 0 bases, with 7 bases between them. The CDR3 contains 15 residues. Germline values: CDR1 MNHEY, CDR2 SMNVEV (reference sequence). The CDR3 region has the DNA TGTGCCAGCAGTTTAGGGAGTTCAACTAATGAAAAACTGTTTTTT. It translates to CASSLGSSTNEKLFF.

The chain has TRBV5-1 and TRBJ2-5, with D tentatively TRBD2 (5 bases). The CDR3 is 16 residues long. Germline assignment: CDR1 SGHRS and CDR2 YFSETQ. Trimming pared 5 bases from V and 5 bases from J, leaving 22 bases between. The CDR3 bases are TGCGCCAGCAGAGACACCCCGGACTCGTCTGGGGAGACCCAGTACTTC. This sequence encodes CASRDTPDSSGETQYF.